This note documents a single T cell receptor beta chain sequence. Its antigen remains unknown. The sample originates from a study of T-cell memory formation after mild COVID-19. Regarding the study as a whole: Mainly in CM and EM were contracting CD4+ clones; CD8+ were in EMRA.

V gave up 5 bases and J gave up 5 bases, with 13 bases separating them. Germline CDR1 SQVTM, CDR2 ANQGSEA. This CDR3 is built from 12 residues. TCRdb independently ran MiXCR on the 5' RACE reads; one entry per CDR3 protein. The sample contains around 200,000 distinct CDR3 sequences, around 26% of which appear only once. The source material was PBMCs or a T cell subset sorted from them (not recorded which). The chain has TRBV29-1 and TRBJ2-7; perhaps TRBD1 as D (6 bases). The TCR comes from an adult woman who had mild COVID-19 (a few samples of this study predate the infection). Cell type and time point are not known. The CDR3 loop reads CSVRVRGNEQYF. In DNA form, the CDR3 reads TGCAGCGTTCGAGTCAGGGGCAACGAGCAGTACTTC.